This T cell receptor beta chain was found in a study of control samples from healthy donors and cancer patients. Germline V gene data show CDR1 as SGHTA and CDR2 as FQGNSA. J was trimmed by 3 bases and V by 3 bases; bases with no gene match: 5. CDR3 size: 16 residues. Assay: immunoSEQ multiplex PCR; the TCRdb copy retains only in-frame clones and omits some. The table shows under 150,000 clones, with around 88% occurring only once. V and J are TRBV7-2 and TRBJ2-3; TRBD2 matches 11 bases. The source is a middle-aged man in good health. The sequencing sample was made of blood. This CDR3 is CASSFLSGGATDTQYF. The CDR3 nucleotides are TGTGCCAGCAGCTTTCTTAGCGGGGGGGCGACAGATACGCAGTATTTT.